Below, 25 T cell receptor beta chains from the same sample are listed, as sequenced in a study of cytomegalovirus exposure and HLA in healthy donors. The PCR employed 60 Vbeta primers together with 13 Jbeta primers. Method: immunoSEQ multiplex PCR; TCRdb's copy keeps in-frame clones and lacks some. The sample contains 150,000 to 200,000 clones, about 75% of which appear only once. The sequenced sample consisted of PBMCs. These receptors all stem from a woman aged 40 to 55 in good health and CMV-seropositive.

The chain joins TRBV10-3 to TRBJ2-1, with a possible D match to TRBD2 (5 bases). The CDR3 covers 13 residues. V lost 11 bases and J lost 9, with 20 bases in between. Germline CDR1 and CDR2: ENHRY and SYGVKD. CDR3 in amino acids: CAVGGEYSGEQFF. CDR3 nucleotides: TGTGCCGTCGGAGGCGAGTATAGTGGTGAGCAGTTCTTC.

The chain has TRBV27 and TRBJ2-1; TRBD1 aligns across 8 bases. The germline CDR1 and CDR2 sequences are MNHEY and SMNVEV (reference sequence). J gave up 5 bases and V 8 bases, and 11 bases lay outside the gene matches. CDR3 length equals 15 residues. The CDR3 region is CASRPYGTGNNEQFF. The CDR3 nucleotides are TGTGCCAGCCGCCCATACGGGACAGGCAACAATGAGCAGTTCTTC.

This chain joins TRBV4-2 and TRBJ2-4; no clear D. CDR3 length: 15 amino acids. Germline V gene data show CDR1 as LGHNA and CDR2 as YNFKEQ. Trimming pared 2 bases from V and 0 bases from J, leaving 8 bases between. The CDR3 spells CASSQFELAKNIQYF. The CDR3 nucleotides read TGTGCCAGCAGCCAATTTGAACTAGCCAAAAACATTCAGTACTTC.

The J gene is TRBJ2-2, the V gene TRBV2, with 11 bases lining up with TRBD2. This CDR3 comprises 19 residues. The V and J ends lost 2 bases and 5 bases, in that order; junction bases with no gene match: 13. CDR1 and CDR2 from the germline V gene are SNHLY and FYNNEI. The CDR3 reads CASSELSVLAGASTGELFF. The CDR3 bases are TGTGCCAGCAGTGAACTATCCGTACTAGCGGGAGCGAGTACCGGGGAGCTGTTTTTT.

The rearrangement uses TRBV18 and TRBJ2-1, with D possibly being TRBD2 (6 bases). Germline V gives CDR1 KGHSH, CDR2 LQKENI. The CDR3 loop spans 15 amino acids. Trimming cost V 6 bases and J 8 bases, with 20 bases left between them. CDR3 in amino acids: CASSRTTLSVDEQFF. The CDR3 DNA follows: TGTGCCAGCTCTCGGACTACTCTCAGTGTCGATGAGCAGTTCTTC.

The rearrangement joins TRBV28 to TRBJ1-4; no clear D. Deletions cut 5 bases from V and 0 bases from J, with 7 bases between. Per germline, CDR1 MDHEN and CDR2 SYDVKM. The CDR3 covers 14 residues. This chain's CDR3 is CASSPDATNEKLFF. The CDR3 DNA is TGTGCCAGCAGTCCAGATGCAACTAATGAAAAACTGTTTTTT.

This clone was observed a handful of times. V and J are TRBV28 and TRBJ2-1, with 8 nucleotides matching TRBD1. The CDR3 contains 17 residues. V shed 7 bases, J shed 8 bases, and the junction held 19 bases outside the gene matches. CDR1 and CDR2 (germline): MDHEN, SYDVKM. The CDR3 DNA reads TGTGCCAGCACCACCCAAGGACAGGGCGGATCCATTTATGAGCAGTTCTTC. It translates to CASTTQGQGGSIYEQFF.

This clone was seen a handful of times. V and J are TRBV13 and TRBJ2-6; D is possibly TRBD2 (6 bases). The germline V gene has CDR1 PRHDT and CDR2 FYEKMQ (reference sequence). Trimming removed 5 bases from V and 7 bases from J, with 15 bases in between. This CDR3 comprises 15 residues. The chain's CDR3 is CASSKRRGAANVLTF. The CDR3 region has the DNA TGTGCCAGCAGCAAACGACGCGGGGCAGCCAACGTCCTGACTTTC. The full variable domain, in which reference TRBV13 and TRBJ2-6 provide the parts outside the CDR3, is AAGVIQSPRHLIKEKRETATLKCYPIPRHDTVYWYQQGPGQDPQFLISFYEKMQSDKGSIPDRFSAQQFSDYHSELNMSSLELGDSALYFCASSKRRGAANVLTFGAGSRLTVL.

The chain recombines TRBV18 with TRBJ1-4; a weak D match, TRBD1 (6 bases). Germline V gives CDR1 KGHSH, CDR2 LQKENI. The CDR3 runs to 15 residues. Trimming pared 5 bases from V and 5 bases from J, leaving 15 bases between. CDR3 sequence: CASSWIGTPNEKLFF. The CDR3 coding sequence is TGTGCCAGCTCATGGATCGGGACACCAAATGAAAAACTGTTTTTT.

The V gene is TRBV7-8, the J gene TRBJ1-3; 7 bases are shared with TRBD1. The CDR3 has 16 residues. Trimming at V came to 4 bases and at J to 0 bases, leaving 6 bases not matched to a gene. The germline V gene has CDR1 SGHVS and CDR2 FQNEAQ. The CDR3 DNA is TGTGCCAGCAGCTCGATAGGGACAGCCTCTGGAAACACCATATATTTT. As protein: CASSSIGTASGNTIYF. Complete variable domain (other parts from reference TRBV7-8 and TRBJ1-3): GAGVSQSPRYKVAKRGQDVALRCDPISGHVSLFWYQQALGQGPEFLTYFQNEAQLDKSGLPSDRFFAERPEGSVSTLKIQRTQQEDSAVYLCASSSIGTASGNTIYFGEGSWLTVV.

This rearrangement joins TRBV19 to TRBJ1-2; TRBD1 might be the D (6 bases). Deletions cut 2 bases from V and 0 bases from J, with 10 bases between. The germline V gene has CDR1 LNHDA and CDR2 SQIVND (reference sequence). The CDR3 loop spans 15 amino acids. In nucleotides, the CDR3 is TGTGCCAGTAGTATACGGGACACAACTAACTATGGCTACACCTTC. This gives the protein CASSIRDTTNYGYTF.

The V gene is TRBV19, the J gene TRBJ1-2; D possibly corresponds to TRBD1 (5 bases). The CDR3 consists of 14 residues. The germline V and J ends were trimmed by 6 bases and 2 bases, with 13 bases remaining between them. CDR1 LNHDA and CDR2 SQIVND come from the germline V gene (reference sequence). CDR3 region: CASSLPGGNYGYTF. The CDR3 DNA follows: TGTGCCAGTAGCCTCCCGGGGGGGAACTATGGCTACACCTTC. The full variable domain, its missing parts supplied by reference TRBV19 and TRBJ1-2, is DGGITQSPKYLFRKEGQNVTLSCEQNLNHDAMYWYRQDPGQGLRLIYYSQIVNDFQKGDIAEGYSVSREKKESFPLTVTSAQKNPTAFYLCASSLPGGNYGYTFGSGTRLTVV.

The chain joins TRBV7-9 to TRBJ2-5, with 11 nucleotides matching TRBD2. The CDR3 spans 16 residues. The V gene end was trimmed by 5 bases and the J gene end by 3 bases; junction bases not matched to a gene: 8. Germline lookup yields CDR1 SEHNR and CDR2 FQNEAQ (reference sequence). The CDR3 region is CASSSGTSGSKETQYF. The CDR3 nucleotides are TGTGCCAGCAGCAGTGGGACTAGCGGATCCAAAGAGACCCAGTACTTC.

This chain uses TRBV27 with TRBJ2-3; 10 bases align to TRBD2. Germline V gene lookup returns CDR1 MNHEY and CDR2 SMNVEV (reference sequence). The CDR3 has 15 residues. With V trimmed by 6 bases and J by 3 bases, 6 bases remained unmatched. The CDR3 nucleotides are TGTGCCAGCAGCCTGGGACTAGCGAGAACAGATACGCAGTATTTT. Its translation is CASSLGLARTDTQYF.

V and J are TRBV27 and TRBJ1-4; D is perhaps TRBD1 (6 bases). The CDR3 length is 15 residues. Germline assignment: CDR1 MNHEY and CDR2 SMNVEV (reference sequence). V dropped 2 bases and J dropped 7 bases, with 14 bases sitting between them. The CDR3 DNA reads TGTGCCAGCAGTTTACTGGGGGCAGGCGGTGAAAAACTGTTTTTT. This sequence encodes CASSLLGAGGEKLFF.

Written as DNA, the CDR3 is TGTGCCAGCAGCTTCAGCGGGAGTGAGCAGTTCTTC. This codes for CASSFSGSEQFF. The chain has TRBV11-3 and TRBJ2-1; TRBD2 matches 8 bases. Unmatched junction bases numbered 1, after V lost 3 bases and J lost 9 bases. This CDR3 region has 12 residues. Germline CDR1 reads SGHNT; CDR2 reads YENEEA.

This chain links TRBV9 with TRBJ2-2; 7 nucleotides agree with TRBD2. The CDR3 consists of 16 residues. Germline V gene data show CDR1 as SGDLS and CDR2 as YYNGEE. The V and J ends lost 1 base and 1 base, in that order; junction bases with no gene match: 4. In DNA, the CDR3 is TGTGCCAGCAGCGTAAGTAGCGGGTGGAACACCGGGGAGCTGTTTTTT. Translated: CASSVSSGWNTGELFF.

This clone has just one count. This rearrangement joins TRBV27 to TRBJ2-2, with 7 bases lining up with TRBD1. V lost 8 bases and J lost 4; bases outside the gene matches: 25. Germline V lookup: CDR1 MNHEY, CDR2 SMNVEV (reference sequence). The CDR3 has 20 amino acids. The CDR3 loop is CASSTGAWIGLDMGTGELFF. Here the CDR3 DNA reads TGTGCCAGCTCTACAGGGGCCTGGATCGGGCTGGATATGGGCACCGGGGAGCTGTTTTTT.

Concerning this clone itself: The same CDR3 can be traced to other DNA sequences in this sample. The chain is built from TRBV28 and TRBJ2-7; no clear D. Trimming stripped 3 bases from V and 0 bases from J, with 3 bases between. Germline values: CDR1 MDHEN, CDR2 SYDVKM. This CDR3 spans 12 amino acids. Here the CDR3 reads CASSFSSYEQYF. The DNA for the CDR3 is TGTGCCAGCAGTTTTAGCTCCTACGAGCAGTACTTC.

This sequence joins TRBV5-1 and TRBJ2-5, with 9 bases that match TRBD1. Near its end, the DNA agrees better with TRBJ2-7, so the J call may be wrong. The CDR3 runs to 15 residues. The germline gives CDR1 SGHRS, CDR2 YFSETQ. This CDR3 reads CASSSPGTGSYEQYF. The DNA for the CDR3 is TGCGCCAGCAGCTCTCCCGGGACAGGGTCCTACGAGCAGTACTTC.

The V and J genes are TRBV7-2 and TRBJ2-7; 9 nucleotides match TRBD2. Trimming removed 5 bases from V and 6 bases from J; junction bases left unmatched: 8. Germline CDR1 SGHTA, CDR2 FQGNSA. The CDR3 is made up of 14 amino acids. Here the CDR3 reads CASSKLAGVSEQYF. The CDR3 DNA reads as TGTGCCAGCAGCAAATTAGCGGGAGTAAGCGAGCAGTACTTC.

This sequence joins TRBV19 and TRBJ1-3; D remains ambiguous. Per germline, CDR1 LNHDA and CDR2 SQIVND (reference sequence). The CDR3 loop spans 16 amino acids. V was cut by 4 bases and J by 0 bases, with 13 bases left in between. Here the CDR3 DNA reads TGTGCCAGTAGTAGGGCAGCATCCTACTCTGGAAACACCATATATTTT. This codes for CASSRAASYSGNTIYF.

CDR3 in amino acids: CASSVGGDSSYEQYF. CDR3 DNA sequence: TGTGCCAGCAGCGTAGGAGGGGACAGCTCCTACGAGCAGTACTTC. The chain employs TRBV9 and TRBJ2-7; 7 nucleotides agree with TRBD1. V lost 0 bases and J lost 0; bases outside the gene matches: 3. The V gene's germline CDR1 is SGDLS and CDR2 YYNGEE. This CDR3 spans 15 amino acids.

Details on this clone: A much more abundant neighbour one base away suggests this may be a read error. This sequence joins TRBV2 and TRBJ2-2, with D possibly being TRBD1 (6 bases). Germline V lookup: CDR1 SNHLY, CDR2 FYNNEI. This CDR3 is 13 amino acids long. The V end was cut by 5 bases, the J end by 3 bases, with 7 bases between. The CDR3 region has the DNA TGTGCCAGCAGTACAGGGTACACCGGGGAGCTGTTTTTT. It is translated as CASSTGYTGELFF.

This rearrangement joins TRBV6-5 to TRBJ1-1; D uncertain. Trimming removed 6 bases from V and 1 base from J, with 6 bases in between. Germline CDR1 is MNHEY and CDR2 is SVGAGI. The CDR3 is 12 residues long. CDR3 residues: CASRRANTEAFF. In nucleotides, the CDR3 is TGTGCCAGCAGGAGAGCGAACACTGAAGCTTTCTTT.